The 16 T cell receptor beta chains listed next were all sequenced from one sample in a study of shared clonotypes between healthy human individuals. Assay: immunoSEQ multiplex PCR; the TCRdb copy retains only in-frame clones and omits some. Among over 2 million clones listed, just under 95% were seen once. The sequenced sample consisted of naive CD4+ T cells from PBMCs. Subset: CD45RA+ positively selected. These receptors originate from a man between 18 and 35 years old in good health. Some clones in this sample may be carry-over from other donors' samples.

This chain links TRBV15 with TRBJ1-3; D is perhaps TRBD1 (6 bases). The CDR3 has 16 amino acids. In germline, CDR1 is LNHNV, CDR2 YYDKDF (reference sequence). Trimming shortened V by 3 bases and J by 1 base, and 13 bases separated the two germline ends. CDR3 region: CATSSAWGASGNTIYF. CDR3 coding DNA: TGTGCCACCAGCAGTGCCTGGGGGGCTTCTGGAAACACCATATATTTT.

This rearrangement joins TRBV5-1 to TRBJ1-1; 8 positions agree with TRBD1. Looked up from germline, CDR1 is SGHRS and CDR2 is YFSETQ. V was clipped by 4 bases and J by 1 base; unmatched bases: 3. CDR3 length: 14 residues. The CDR3, as DNA: TGCGCCAGCAGCAACGGACAGGGGAACACTGAAGCTTTCTTT. Encoded protein: CASSNGQGNTEAFF.

This sequence joins TRBV6-1 and TRBJ2-4; D may correspond to TRBD1 or TRBD2 (6 bases each). Germline V gene lookup returns CDR1 MNHNS and CDR2 SASEGT. There are 15 residues in the CDR3. V was pared by 4 bases and J by 8 bases, with 18 bases between. The CDR3 is CASSGSPTGADIQYF. The CDR3 region has the DNA TGTGCCAGCAGTGGAAGTCCGACGGGGGCGGACATTCAGTACTTC.

The CDR3 here is CASSLDPPGFPYEQYF. CDR3 coding DNA: TGTGCCAGCAGCTTAGATCCCCCGGGGTTTCCCTACGAGCAGTACTTC. The chain uses TRBV11-2 and TRBJ2-7; TRBD2 is a possible D gene (5 bases). The ends were cut back, 0 bases at V and 2 bases at J, with 14 bases in the middle. The CDR3 is 16 amino acids. The germline gives CDR1 SGHAT, CDR2 FQNNGV. The variable domain in full, with the rest retrieved from reference TRBV11-2 and TRBJ2-7, is EAGVAQSPRYKIIEKRQSVAFWCNPISGHATLYWYQQILGQGPKLLIQFQNNGVVDDSQLPKDRFSAERLKGVDSTLKIQPAKLEDSAVYLCASSLDPPGFPYEQYFGPGTRLTVT.

The chain links TRBV2 to TRBJ2-3; no reliable D call. CDR1 SNHLY and CDR2 FYNNEI come from the germline V gene. V was shortened by 8 bases and J by 5 bases, with 11 bases between the two germline ends. This CDR3 is built from 12 residues. The DNA of the CDR3 is TGTGCCAGCCGAACGAATGGAGATACGCAGTATTTT. Its protein product is CASRTNGDTQYF.

This chain joins TRBV11-2 and TRBJ2-7; D is ambiguous. In germline, CDR1 is SGHAT, CDR2 FQNNGV. Trimming removed 4 bases from V and 1 base from J, with 14 bases in between. The CDR3 has 15 residues. The CDR3 here is CASSSIPGQSYEQYF. CDR3 DNA: TGTGCCAGCAGCTCGATTCCGGGCCAATCCTACGAGCAGTACTTC.

This rearrangement joins TRBV11-1 to TRBJ2-6; D unresolved. This CDR3 is 16 amino acids long. Germline V CDR1 and CDR2: SGHAT, FQDESV (reference sequence). V gave up 0 bases and J gave up 0 bases, with 6 bases separating them. CDR3 DNA: TGTGCCAGCAGCTTAGCCCGAGGCTCTGGGGCCAACGTCCTGACTTTC. Translation: CASSLARGSGANVLTF. The variable domain in full, completed from reference TRBV11-1 and TRBJ2-6, reads EAEVAQSPRYKITEKSQAVAFWCDPISGHATLYWYRQILGQGPELLVQFQDESVVDDSQLPKDRFSAERLKGVDSTLKIQPAELGDSAMYLCASSLARGSGANVLTFGAGSRLTVL.

The rearrangement links TRBV5-1 to TRBJ1-5, with D possibly TRBD1 on 5 matching bases. The CDR3 has 15 residues. V shed 2 bases and J shed 0 bases, with 9 bases lying between them. Per germline, CDR1 SGHRS and CDR2 YFSETQ. The DNA for the CDR3 is TGCGCCAGCAGCTTCGACAGCAATAGCAATCAGCCCCAGCATTTT. This translates into CASSFDSNSNQPQHF.

This clone appeared once. Other nucleotide sequences from this sample produce the same CDR3. This rearrangement joins TRBV5-1 to TRBJ1-1; D uncertain. Germline CDR1 and CDR2: SGHRS and YFSETQ. V gave up 4 bases and J gave up 1 base, with 8 bases separating them. The CDR3 consists of 13 residues. CDR3 amino acids: CASSRDGNTEAFF. CDR3 DNA: TGCGCCAGCAGCAGAGACGGGAACACTGAAGCTTTCTTT.

The rearrangement uses TRBV2 and TRBJ1-1; D is uncertain. Germline values: CDR1 SNHLY, CDR2 FYNNEI. V lost 5 bases and J lost 6, with 16 bases in between. The CDR3 has 14 residues. In nucleotides, the CDR3 is TGTGCCAGCAGTCTGGTTGGCGGTTTGGCTGAAGCTTTCTTT. Encoded protein: CASSLVGGLAEAFF.

The V call is TRBV5-1, the J call TRBJ2-1; 7 nucleotides agree with TRBD2. The CDR3 runs to 15 residues. Germline values: CDR1 SGHRS, CDR2 YFSETQ. V lost 0 bases to trimming and J lost 5 bases; unmatched junction nucleotides: 5. The CDR3 region has the DNA TGCGCCAGCAGCTTGGGGGGGACTACCCACAATGAGCAGTTCTTC. Its translation is CASSLGGTTHNEQFF.

The rearrangement links TRBV4-1 to TRBJ1-2, with a possible D match to TRBD1 (6 bases). The germline V gene has CDR1 MGHRA and CDR2 YSYEKL. This CDR3 region has 14 residues. The ends were cut back, 4 bases at V and 3 bases at J, with 12 bases in the middle. CDR3 sequence: CASSPKDRYYGYTF. The CDR3 DNA follows: TGCGCCAGCAGCCCGAAGGACAGATACTATGGCTACACCTTC.

The V call is TRBV7-3, the J call TRBJ2-1; tentative D call: TRBD2 (6 bases). The germline V and J ends were trimmed by 7 bases and 6 bases, with 16 bases remaining between them. Germline V gene data show CDR1 as SGHTA and CDR2 as FQGTGA. This CDR3 is 14 amino acids long. The CDR3 here is CASTLTAGLNEQFF. The CDR3 nucleotides read TGTGCCAGCACCTTGACAGCGGGCCTCAATGAGCAGTTCTTC.

Details on this clone: Distinct nucleotide sequences in the sample also encode this CDR3. The chain recombines TRBV10-3 with TRBJ2-6; D is unresolved. CDR3 size: 15 residues. V was shortened by 0 bases and J by 4 bases, with 7 bases between the two germline ends. The germline gives CDR1 ENHRY, CDR2 SYGVKD. The CDR3 here is CAISESGSGANVLTF. The CDR3 DNA sequence: TGTGCCATCAGTGAGTCCGGGTCCGGGGCCAACGTCCTGACTTTC.

The J gene is TRBJ1-2, the V gene TRBV29-1; D is perhaps TRBD1 (5 bases). The CDR3 spans 15 residues. Germline V gives CDR1 SQVTM, CDR2 ANQGSEA. The germline V and J ends were trimmed by 4 bases and 4 bases, with 19 bases remaining between them. The CDR3 DNA follows: TGCAGCGTTGTCTCAACTCGGGGCATTGGCTATGGCTACACCTTC. Translation: CSVVSTRGIGYGYTF.

About this clone itself: Within the sample, other DNA sequences also encode this same CDR3. The rearrangement joins TRBV5-1 to TRBJ1-1; possibly TRBD1 for D (5 bases). Germline V gene sequence: CDR1 SGHRS, CDR2 YFSETQ. V gave up 0 bases and J gave up 1 base, with 10 bases separating them. The CDR3 is 15 amino acids. In DNA, the CDR3 is TGCGCCAGCAGCTTGGAGCCGGGGGGGAACACTGAAGCTTTCTTT. Its protein product is CASSLEPGGNTEAFF.